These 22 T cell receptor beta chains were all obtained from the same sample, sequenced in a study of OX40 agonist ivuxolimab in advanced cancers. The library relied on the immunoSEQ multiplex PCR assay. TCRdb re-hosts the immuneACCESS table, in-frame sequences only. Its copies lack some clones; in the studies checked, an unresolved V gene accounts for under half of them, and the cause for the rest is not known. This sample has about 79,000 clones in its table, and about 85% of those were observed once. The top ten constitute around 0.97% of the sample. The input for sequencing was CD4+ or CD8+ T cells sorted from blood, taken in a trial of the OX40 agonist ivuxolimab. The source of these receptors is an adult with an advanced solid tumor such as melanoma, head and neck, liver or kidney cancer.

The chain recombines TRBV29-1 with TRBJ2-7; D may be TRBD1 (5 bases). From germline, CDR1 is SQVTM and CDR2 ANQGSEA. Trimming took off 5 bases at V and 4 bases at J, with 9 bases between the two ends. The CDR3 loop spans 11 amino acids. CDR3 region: CSVKTAYEQYF. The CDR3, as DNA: TGCAGCGTTAAGACAGCTTACGAGCAGTACTTC.

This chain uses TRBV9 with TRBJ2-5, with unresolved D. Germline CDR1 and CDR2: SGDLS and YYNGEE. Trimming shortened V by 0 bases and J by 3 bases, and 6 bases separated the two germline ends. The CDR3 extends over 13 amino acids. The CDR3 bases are TGTGCCAGCAGCGTAGCCCCAGAAGAGACCCAGTACTTC. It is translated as CASSVAPEETQYF.

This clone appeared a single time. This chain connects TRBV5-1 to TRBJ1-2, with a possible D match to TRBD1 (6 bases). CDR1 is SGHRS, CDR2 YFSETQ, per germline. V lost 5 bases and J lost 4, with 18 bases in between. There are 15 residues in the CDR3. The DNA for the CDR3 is TGCGCCAGCAGACCATTAGAAGACAGGACCTATGGCTACACCTTC. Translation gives CASRPLEDRTYGYTF. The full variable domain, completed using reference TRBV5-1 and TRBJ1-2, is KAGVTQTPRYLIKTRGQQVTLSCSPISGHRSVSWYQQTPGQGLQFLFEYFSETQRNKGNFPGRFSGRQFSNSRSEMNVSTLELGDSALYLCASRPLEDRTYGYTFGSGTRLTVV.

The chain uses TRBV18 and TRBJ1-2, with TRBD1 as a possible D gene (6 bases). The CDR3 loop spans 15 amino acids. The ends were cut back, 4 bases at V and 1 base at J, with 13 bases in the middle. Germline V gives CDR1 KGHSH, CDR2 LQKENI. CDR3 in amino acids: CASSREAGVNYGYTF. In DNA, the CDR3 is TGTGCCAGCTCACGAGAGGCAGGGGTTAACTATGGCTACACCTTC.

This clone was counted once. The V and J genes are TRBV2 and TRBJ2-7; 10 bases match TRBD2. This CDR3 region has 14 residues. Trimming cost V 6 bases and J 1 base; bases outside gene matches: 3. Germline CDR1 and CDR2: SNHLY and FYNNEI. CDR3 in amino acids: CASRAGGTSYEQYF. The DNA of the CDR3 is TGTGCCAGCAGAGCGGGGGGGACATCCTACGAGCAGTACTTC.

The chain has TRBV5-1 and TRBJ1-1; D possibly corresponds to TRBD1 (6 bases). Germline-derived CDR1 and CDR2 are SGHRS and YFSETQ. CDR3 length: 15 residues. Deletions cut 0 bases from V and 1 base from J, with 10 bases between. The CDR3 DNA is TGCGCCAGCAGCTTGGTGTCAGGGGCGAACACTGAAGCTTTCTTT. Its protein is CASSLVSGANTEAFF.

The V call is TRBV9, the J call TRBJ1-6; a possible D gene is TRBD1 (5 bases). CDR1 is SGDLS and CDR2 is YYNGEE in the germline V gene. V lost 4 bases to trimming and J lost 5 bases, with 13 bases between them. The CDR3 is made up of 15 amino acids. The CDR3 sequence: CASSYGAANNSPLHF. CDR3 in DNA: TGTGCCAGCAGCTATGGGGCGGCTAATAATTCACCCCTCCACTTT.

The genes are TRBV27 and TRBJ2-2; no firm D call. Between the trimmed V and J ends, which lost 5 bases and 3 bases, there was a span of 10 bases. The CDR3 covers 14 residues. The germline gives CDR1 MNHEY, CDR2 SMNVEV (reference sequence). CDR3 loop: CASSVAFDTGELFF. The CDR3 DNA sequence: TGTGCCAGCAGTGTTGCGTTTGACACCGGGGAGCTGTTTTTT.

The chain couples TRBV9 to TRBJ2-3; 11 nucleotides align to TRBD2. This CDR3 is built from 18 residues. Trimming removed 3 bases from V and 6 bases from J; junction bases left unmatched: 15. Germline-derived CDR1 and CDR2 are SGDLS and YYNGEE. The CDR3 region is CASSGTLLAGVAADTQYF. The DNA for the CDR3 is TGTGCCAGCAGCGGAACATTACTAGCGGGGGTTGCAGCGGATACGCAGTATTTT.

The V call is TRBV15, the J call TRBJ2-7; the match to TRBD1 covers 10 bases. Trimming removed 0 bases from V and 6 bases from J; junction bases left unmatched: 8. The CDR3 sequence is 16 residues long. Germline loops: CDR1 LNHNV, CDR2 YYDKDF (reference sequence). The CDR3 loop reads CATSREVLDRGGEQYF. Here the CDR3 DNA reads TGTGCCACCAGCAGAGAGGTCCTGGACAGGGGGGGCGAGCAGTACTTC.

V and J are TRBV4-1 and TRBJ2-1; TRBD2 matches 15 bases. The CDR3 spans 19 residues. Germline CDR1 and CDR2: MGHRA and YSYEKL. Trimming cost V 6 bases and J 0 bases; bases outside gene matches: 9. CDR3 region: CASRGTSGRSMSSYNEQFF. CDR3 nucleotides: TGCGCCAGCAGGGGGACTAGCGGGAGGTCTATGAGCTCCTACAATGAGCAGTTCTTC.

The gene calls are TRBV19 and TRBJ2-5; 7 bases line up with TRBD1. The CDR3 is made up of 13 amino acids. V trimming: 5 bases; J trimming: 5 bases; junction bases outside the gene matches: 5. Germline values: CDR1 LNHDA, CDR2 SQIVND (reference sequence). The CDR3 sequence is CASSPTGAETQYF. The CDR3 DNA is TGTGCCAGTAGTCCCACAGGGGCCGAGACCCAGTACTTC.

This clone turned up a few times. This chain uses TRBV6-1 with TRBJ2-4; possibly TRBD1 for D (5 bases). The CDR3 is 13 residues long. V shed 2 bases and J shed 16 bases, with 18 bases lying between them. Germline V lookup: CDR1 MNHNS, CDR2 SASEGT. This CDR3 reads CASSEFYLGHRYF. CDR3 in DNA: TGTGCCAGCAGTGAATTTTATTTAGGACATCGATACTTC.

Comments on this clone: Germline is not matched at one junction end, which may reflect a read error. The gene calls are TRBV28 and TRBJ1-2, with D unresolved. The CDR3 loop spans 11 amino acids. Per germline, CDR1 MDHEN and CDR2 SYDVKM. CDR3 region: CVSSQDYGYTF. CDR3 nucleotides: TGTGTCAGCAGTCAGGACTATGGCTACACCTTC.

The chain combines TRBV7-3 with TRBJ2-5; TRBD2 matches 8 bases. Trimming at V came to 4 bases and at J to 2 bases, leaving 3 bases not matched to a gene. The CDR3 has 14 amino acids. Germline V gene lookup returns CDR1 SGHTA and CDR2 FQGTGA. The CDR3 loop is CASSSLAGQETQYF. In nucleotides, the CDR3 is TGTGCCAGCAGCTCCTTAGCGGGGCAAGAGACCCAGTACTTC.

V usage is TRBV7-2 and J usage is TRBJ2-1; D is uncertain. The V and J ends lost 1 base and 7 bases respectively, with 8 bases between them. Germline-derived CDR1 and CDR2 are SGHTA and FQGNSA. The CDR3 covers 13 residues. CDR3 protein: CASSLGVLNEQFF. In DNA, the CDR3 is TGTGCCAGCAGCTTAGGAGTGTTGAATGAGCAGTTCTTC.

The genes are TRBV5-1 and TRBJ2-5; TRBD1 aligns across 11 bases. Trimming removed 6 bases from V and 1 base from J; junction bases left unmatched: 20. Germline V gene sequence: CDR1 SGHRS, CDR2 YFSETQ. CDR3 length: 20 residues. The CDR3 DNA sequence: TGCGCCAGCACCCAAGATTTTTGGGACAGGGGGATATTAGGCCAAGAGACCCAGTACTTC. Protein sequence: CASTQDFWDRGILGQETQYF.

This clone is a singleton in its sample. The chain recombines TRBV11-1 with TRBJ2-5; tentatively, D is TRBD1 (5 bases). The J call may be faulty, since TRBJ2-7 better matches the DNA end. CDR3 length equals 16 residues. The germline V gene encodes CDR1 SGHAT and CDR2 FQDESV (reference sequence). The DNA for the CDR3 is TGTGCCAGCAGCTTAGCTGGGGCGGTGTCGTCCTACGAGCAGTACTTC. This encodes CASSLAGAVSSYEQYF.

CDR3 residues: CASSPDEGVGQFF. CDR3 in DNA: TGTGCCAGCTCACCAGATGAGGGGGTGGGGCAGTTCTTC. The V gene is TRBV18, the J gene TRBJ2-1; possible D gene TRBD1, 6 bases. This CDR3 is built from 13 residues. Trimming took 2 bases from V and 12 from J, leaving 14 bases between them. Looked up from germline, CDR1 is KGHSH and CDR2 is LQKENI. Using reference TRBV18 and TRBJ2-1 for the parts outside the CDR3, the full variable domain is NAGVMQNPRHLVRRRGQEARLRCSPMKGHSHVYWYRQLPEEGLKFMVYLQKENIIDESGMPKERFSAEFPKEGPSILRIQQVVRGDSAAYFCASSPDEGVGQFFGPGTRLTVL.

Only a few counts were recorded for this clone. CDR3 sequence reads: CASSDRRATEAFF. CDR3 nucleotides: TGTGCCAGCAGTGACCGCCGGGCGACTGAAGCTTTCTTT. The chain joins TRBV2 to TRBJ1-1; D gene ambiguous. V lost 3 bases and J lost 5, with 10 bases in between. Germline loops: CDR1 SNHLY, CDR2 FYNNEI. The CDR3 length is 13 residues.

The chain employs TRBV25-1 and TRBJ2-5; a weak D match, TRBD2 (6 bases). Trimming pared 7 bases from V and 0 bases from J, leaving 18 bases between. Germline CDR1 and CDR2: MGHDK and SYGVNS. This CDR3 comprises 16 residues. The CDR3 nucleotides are TGTGCCAGCAACGGGGGTGGCAGGCAGCACCAAGAGACCCAGTACTTC. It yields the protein CASNGGGRQHQETQYF.

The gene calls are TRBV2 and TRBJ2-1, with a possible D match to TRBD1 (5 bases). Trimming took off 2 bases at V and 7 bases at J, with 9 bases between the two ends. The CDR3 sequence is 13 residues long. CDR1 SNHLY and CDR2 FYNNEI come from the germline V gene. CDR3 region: CASSEQGFNEQFF. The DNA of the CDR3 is TGTGCCAGCAGTGAACAGGGTTTTAATGAGCAGTTCTTC. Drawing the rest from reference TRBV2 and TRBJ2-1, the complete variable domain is EPEVTQTPSHQVTQMGQEVILRCVPISNHLYFYWYRQILGQKVEFLVSFYNNEISEKSEIFDDQFSVERPDGSNFTLKIRSTKLEDSAMYFCASSEQGFNEQFFGPGTRLTVL.